This T cell receptor beta chain came from a study of blood T cell repertoires in COVID-19. Study overall: There were acute and convalescent COVID-19 samples, and they came from the United States, Italy and Spain. PBMCs, B-cell-depleted T cells, or T cells provided the cDNA or gDNA that made up the material.

Original data processing: For nucleated cells, counts were estimated from reference gene primer amplification. Profiled with immunoSEQ multiplex PCR; TCRdb holds only in-frame clones, not every one. D and trimming come from the DNA, and the V and J calls and clone size come from that table. The sample holds about 200,000 clones, roughly 90% seen once. The V gene's germline CDR1 is WNHNN and CDR2 SYGVQD (reference sequence). CDR3 length: 19 residues. V lost 7 bases to trimming and J lost 2 bases; unmatched junction nucleotides: 22. This chain uses TRBV10-1 with TRBJ2-7; 8 bases are a match to TRBD2. The sequencing input was peripheral blood. The sequence came from a woman aged 40 to 50 who had recovered from COVID-19. The CDR3 DNA is TGCGCCAGCAAGGGTCGGGTCCTGCTTGCCGTAGCGGGAACCTACGAGCAGTACTTC. It translates to CASKGRVLLAVAGTYEQYF.